This is a list of T cell receptor beta chains from one sample in a study of blood T cell repertoires in COVID-19. TCRdb's table, derived via immunoSEQ multiplex PCR, lists solely in-frame clones and lacks some. The table has tens of thousands of clones, about nine tenths seen once. The sequenced material came from peripheral blood. All receptors derive from a woman aged 50 to 65 with acute or convalescent COVID-19. Both conserved end residues are part of each CDR3. Fields, in order: CDR3 protein, CDR3 DNA, J gene, V gene, clone size, D gene. The D gene is left open where the match is weak. Expanded clones get a size class; other rows say once, few or many, or leave the size out.

CASSYSGTGGDWAFF | TGTGCCAGCAGTTACTCGGGGACAGGGGGCGATTGGGCTTTCTTT | TRBJ1-1 | TRBV6-2/TRBV6-3 | NA | TRBD1
CAGGGSGNTIYF | TGTGCCGGGGGGGGTTCCGGAAACACCATATATTTT | TRBJ1-3 | TRBV12-3/TRBV12-4 | NA | NA
CASSLESWTGINEQYF | TGTGCCAGCAGCTTGGAATCGTGGACAGGGATCAACGAGCAGTACTTC | TRBJ2-7 | TRBV5-5 | NA | TRBD1
CASSDMGPDTQYF | TGTGCCAGCAGTGATATGGGCCCCGATACGCAGTATTTT | TRBJ2-3 | TRBV27 | few | NA
CASGRGNTEAFF | TGTGCCAGCGGCCGCGGGAACACTGAAGCTTTCTTT | TRBJ1-1 | TRBV2 | once | NA
CASSQLSEKLFF | TGTGCCAGCAGCCAACTTTCTGAAAAACTGTTTTTT | TRBJ1-4 | TRBV3-1/TRBV3-2 | NA | NA
CASSQVSRLANYNEQFF | TGTGCCAGCAGCCAAGTCTCGAGACTAGCGAACTACAATGAGCAGTTCTTC | TRBJ2-1 | TRBV3-1/TRBV3-2 | NA | TRBD2
CAWTGGNGNTIYF | TGTGCCTGGACGGGGGGGAACGGAAACACCATATATTTT | TRBJ1-3 | TRBV30 | NA | NA
CASSRADRIYEQYF | TGTGCCAGCAGTCGAGCTGACAGGATCTACGAGCAGTACTTC | TRBJ2-7 | TRBV5-8 | NA | NA
CASSYDRMNTGELFF | TGCGCCAGCAGCTACGACAGAATGAACACCGGGGAGCTGTTTTTT | TRBJ2-2 | TRBV5-1 | NA | NA